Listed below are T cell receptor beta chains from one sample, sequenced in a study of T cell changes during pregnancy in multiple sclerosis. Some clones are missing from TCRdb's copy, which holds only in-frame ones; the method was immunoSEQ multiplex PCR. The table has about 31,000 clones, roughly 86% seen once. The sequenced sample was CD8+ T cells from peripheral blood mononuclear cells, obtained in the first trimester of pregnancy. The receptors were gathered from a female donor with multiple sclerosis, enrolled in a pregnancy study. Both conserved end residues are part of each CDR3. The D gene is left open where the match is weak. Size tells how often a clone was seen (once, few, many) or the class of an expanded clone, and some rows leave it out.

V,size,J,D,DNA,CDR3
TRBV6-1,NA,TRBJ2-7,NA,TGTGCCAGCGAGGGGACTGCTTCCTACGAGCAGTACTTC,CASEGTASYEQYF
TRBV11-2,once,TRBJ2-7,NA,TGTGCCAGCAGCTTTGGCGGGGAGAGCTCCTACGAGCAGTACTTC,CASSFGGESSYEQYF
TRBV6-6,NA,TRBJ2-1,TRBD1,TGTGCCACCCGGGACAGGGGAGCAAATGAGCAGTTCTTC,CATRDRGANEQFF
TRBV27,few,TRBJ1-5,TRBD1,TGTGCCAGTAAACAGGGGTTTGGCAATCAGCCCCAGCATTTT,CASKQGFGNQPQHF
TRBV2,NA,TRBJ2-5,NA,TGTGCCAGCAGTGAACCTTCCAGGGGTAGGGTCCAAGAGACCCAGTACTTC,CASSEPSRGRVQETQYF
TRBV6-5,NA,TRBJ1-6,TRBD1,TGTGCCAGCAGTTTCGAGGACAGGGAAAATTCACCCCTCCACTTT,CASSFEDRENSPLHF
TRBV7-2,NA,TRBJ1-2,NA,TGTGCCAGCAGCCCGTTGGACAGAAGCTATGGCTACACCTTC,CASSPLDRSYGYTF
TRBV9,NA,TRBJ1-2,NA,TGTGCCAGCAGCGTAGTCCAGACAGGTCTAGATGGCTACACCTTC,CASSVVQTGLDGYTF
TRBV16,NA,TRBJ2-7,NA,TGTGCCAGCAGCCAAGGGGTAGGGGGTGAGCAGTACTTC,CASSQGVGGEQYF
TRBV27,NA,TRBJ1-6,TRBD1,TGTGCCAGCAGTCAGGGGGTTTCACCCCTCCACTTT,CASSQGVSPLHF
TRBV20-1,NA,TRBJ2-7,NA,TGCAGTGCTACCCATAGTGTTGAGCAGTACTTC,CSATHSVEQYF
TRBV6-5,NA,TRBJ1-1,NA,TGTGCCAGCAGTCAGGGTAACACTGAAGCTTTCTTT,CASSQGNTEAFF
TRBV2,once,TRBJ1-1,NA,TGTGCCAGCAGTGGAAGGGGCACTGAAGCTTTCTTT,CASSGRGTEAFF
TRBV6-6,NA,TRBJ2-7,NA,TGTGCCAGCAGTTACTCGGCTGGGACTTACGAGCAGTACTTC,CASSYSAGTYEQYF
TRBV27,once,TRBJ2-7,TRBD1,TGTGCCAGCAGCCGGGACAGTTACACCTACGAGCAGTACTTC,CASSRDSYTYEQYF
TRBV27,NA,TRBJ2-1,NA,TGTGCCAGCAGTTCCACAACATACCCGACCTACAATGAGCAGTTCTTC,CASSSTTYPTYNEQFF
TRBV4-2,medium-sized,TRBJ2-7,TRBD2,TGTGCCAGCAGCCAAGAACTAGCGGGAGGAGACGAGCAGTACTTC,CASSQELAGGDEQYF
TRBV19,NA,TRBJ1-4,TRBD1,TGTGCCAGTAGTTACACGGCCGGGACAGCTAATGAAAAACTGTTTTTT,CASSYTAGTANEKLFF
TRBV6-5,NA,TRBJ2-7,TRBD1,TGTGCCAGCAGTTCGCGGACAGGGGAGAGCTCCTACGAGCAGTACTTC,CASSSRTGESSYEQYF
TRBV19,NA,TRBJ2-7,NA,TGTGCCAGTAGTATAGGGGCAGCCGAACCATACGAGCAGTACTTC,CASSIGAAEPYEQYF
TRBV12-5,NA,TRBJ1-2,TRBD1,TGTGCTAGTGGTTTCGGGACAGGGTATGGCTACACCTTC,CASGFGTGYGYTF
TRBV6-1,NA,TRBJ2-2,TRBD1,TGTGCCAGCAGTGAGTCTCAGGGGGAAACCGGGGAGCTGTTTTTT,CASSESQGETGELFF
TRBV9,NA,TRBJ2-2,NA,TGTGCCAGCAGCCAAAACACCGGGGAGCTGTTTTTT,CASSQNTGELFF
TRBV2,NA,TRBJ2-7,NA,TGTGCCAGCAACGGGAACGAGCAGTACTTC,CASNGNEQYF
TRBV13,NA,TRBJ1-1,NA,TGTGCCAGCAGCTTCTTTAGGAGAGTAGACACTGAAGCTTTCTTT,CASSFFRRVDTEAFF
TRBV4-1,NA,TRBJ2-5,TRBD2,TGCGCCAGCAGCTCTGTAGCGGGAGGTGTGGAGACCCAGTACTTC,CASSSVAGGVETQYF
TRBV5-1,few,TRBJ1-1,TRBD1,TGCGCCAGCAGCTTCGGAACAGGGGAGAACACTGAAGCTTTCTTT,CASSFGTGENTEAFF
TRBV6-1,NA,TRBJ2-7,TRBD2,TGTGCCAGCAGTGACGGACTAGCGGGAGGTTGGTACGAGCAGTACTTC,CASSDGLAGGWYEQYF
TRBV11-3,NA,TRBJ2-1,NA,TGTGCCAGCAGCTTAGGGGGCGGCTACAATGAGCAGTTCTTC,CASSLGGGYNEQFF
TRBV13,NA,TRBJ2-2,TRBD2,TGTGCCAGCAGCTTAGGAGGGACCCTAGCGGGAGTCGGCGGGGAGCTGTTTTTT,CASSLGGTLAGVGGELFF
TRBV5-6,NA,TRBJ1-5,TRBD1,TGTGCCAGCAGCTTGGGGACCGACAGGGGAGGCAATCAGCCCCAGCATTTT,CASSLGTDRGGNQPQHF
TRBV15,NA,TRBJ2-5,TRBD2,TGTGCCACCAGCCCTCCCAGGGAGGGTGGAGAGACCCAGTACTTC,CATSPPREGGETQYF
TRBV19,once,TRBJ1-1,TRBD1,TGTGCCAGTAGTATCCTTCCAGGGGGCGATAATGAAGCTTTCTTT,CASSILPGGDNEAFF
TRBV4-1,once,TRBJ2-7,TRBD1,TGCGCCAGCAGCCAAGATTACAGGGGTCCCTACGAGCAGTACTTC,CASSQDYRGPYEQYF
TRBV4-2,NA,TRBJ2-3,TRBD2,TGTGCCAGCAGCCAAGACCAGCGGGAGAGTGGAACAGATACGCAGTATTTT,CASSQDQRESGTDTQYF
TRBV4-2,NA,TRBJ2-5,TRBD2,TGTGCCAGCAGCCAAGTTTCTAGCGGGGGGGTAGAGACCCAGTACTTC,CASSQVSSGGVETQYF
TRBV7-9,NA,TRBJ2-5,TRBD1,TGTGCCAGCAGCCTCCGACAGGGCCAAGAGACCCAGTACTTC,CASSLRQGQETQYF
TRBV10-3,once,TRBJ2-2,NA,TGTGCCATCAGTGAGTGGAGTAGCGGTAACACCGGGGAGCTGTTTTTT,CAISEWSSGNTGELFF
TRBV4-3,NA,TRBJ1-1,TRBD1,TGCGCCAGCAGCCCCGGGACAGGGGTGAACACTGAAGCTTTCTTT,CASSPGTGVNTEAFF
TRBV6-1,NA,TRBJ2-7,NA,TGTGCCAGCAGTGAATACAGCGGACGGCTTTACGAGCAGTACTTC,CASSEYSGRLYEQYF
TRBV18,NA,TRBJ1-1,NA,TGTGCCAGCTCACCCGCGCAGGGTGGCACTGAAGCTTTCTTT,CASSPAQGGTEAFF
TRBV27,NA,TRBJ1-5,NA,TGTGCCAGCAGTTTTGGGGCCGATCAGCCCCAGCATTTT,CASSFGADQPQHF